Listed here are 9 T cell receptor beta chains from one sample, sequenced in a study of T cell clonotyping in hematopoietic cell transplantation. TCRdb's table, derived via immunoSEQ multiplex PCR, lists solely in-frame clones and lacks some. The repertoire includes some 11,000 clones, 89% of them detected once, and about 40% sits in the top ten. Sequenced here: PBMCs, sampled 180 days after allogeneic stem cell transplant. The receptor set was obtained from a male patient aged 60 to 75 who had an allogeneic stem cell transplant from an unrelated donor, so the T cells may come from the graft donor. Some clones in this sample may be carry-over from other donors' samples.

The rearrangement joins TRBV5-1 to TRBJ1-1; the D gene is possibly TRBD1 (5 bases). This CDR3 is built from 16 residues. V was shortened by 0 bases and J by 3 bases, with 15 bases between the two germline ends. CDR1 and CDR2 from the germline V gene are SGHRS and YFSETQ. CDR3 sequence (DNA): TGCGCCAGCAGCTTGGTCGGGGGGAGGGTGTACACTGAAGCTTTCTTT. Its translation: CASSLVGGRVYTEAFF.

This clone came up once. The CDR3 DNA reads TGTGCCAGTAAGGGAACCTTTAATGAAAAACTGTTTTTT. Translating it yields CASKGTFNEKLFF. The V gene is TRBV19, the J gene TRBJ1-4; D not resolved. CDR1 is LNHDA and CDR2 is SQIVND in the germline V gene (reference sequence). CDR3 length: 13 residues. With 7 bases removed from V and 4 bases from J, the gap between germline ends came to 10 bases.

CDR3 nucleotide sequence: TGCGCCAGCAGCCAAGATTCAGGGGCGGGCTATGGCTACACCTTC. Translated, it gives CASSQDSGAGYGYTF. The rearrangement links TRBV4-3 to TRBJ1-2; possible D gene TRBD1, 6 bases. Germline V gives CDR1 LGHNA, CDR2 YSLEER. Trimming left V 0 bases short and J 4 bases short, with 12 bases between. The CDR3 is made up of 15 amino acids.

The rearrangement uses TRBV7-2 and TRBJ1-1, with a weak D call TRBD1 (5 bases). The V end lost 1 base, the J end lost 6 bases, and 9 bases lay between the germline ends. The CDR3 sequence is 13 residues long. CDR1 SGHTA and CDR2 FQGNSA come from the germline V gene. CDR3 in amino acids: CASSLDRGAEAFF. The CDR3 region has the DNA TGTGCCAGCAGCTTAGATAGAGGGGCTGAAGCTTTCTTT.

CDR3 sequence: CASDRYGLISEAFF. CDR3 in DNA: TGCGCCAGCGACCGTTACGGTTTGATCTCTGAAGCTTTCTTT. The chain has TRBV10-2 and TRBJ1-1; D not resolved. CDR1 WSHSY and CDR2 SAAADI come from the germline V gene. The V end was cut by 8 bases, the J end by 6 bases, with 19 bases between. The CDR3 has 14 residues.

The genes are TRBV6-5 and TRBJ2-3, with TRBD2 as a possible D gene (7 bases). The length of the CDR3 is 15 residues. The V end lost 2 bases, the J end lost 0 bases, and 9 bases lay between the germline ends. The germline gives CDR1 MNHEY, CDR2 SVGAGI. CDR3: CASSYRGASTDTQYF. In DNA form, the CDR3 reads TGTGCCAGCAGTTACCGGGGGGCTAGCACAGATACGCAGTATTTT.

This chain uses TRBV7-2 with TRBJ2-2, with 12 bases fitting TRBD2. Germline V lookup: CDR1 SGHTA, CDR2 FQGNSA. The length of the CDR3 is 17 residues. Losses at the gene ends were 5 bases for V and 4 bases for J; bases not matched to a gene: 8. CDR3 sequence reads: CASSRTPSGGATGELFF. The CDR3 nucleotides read TGTGCCAGCAGCCGAACTCCTAGCGGGGGGGCCACCGGGGAGCTGTTTTTT.

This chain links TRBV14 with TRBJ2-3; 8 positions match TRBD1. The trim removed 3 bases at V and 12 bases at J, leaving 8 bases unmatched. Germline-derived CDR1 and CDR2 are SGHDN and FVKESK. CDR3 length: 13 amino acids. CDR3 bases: TGTGCCAGCAGCCAGGATCGACAGGGGAAACAGTATTTT. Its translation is CASSQDRQGKQYF.

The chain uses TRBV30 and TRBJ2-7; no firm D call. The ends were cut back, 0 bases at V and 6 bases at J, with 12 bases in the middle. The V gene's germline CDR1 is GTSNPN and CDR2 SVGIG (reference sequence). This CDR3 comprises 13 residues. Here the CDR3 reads CAWSVQVGPEQYF. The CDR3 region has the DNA TGTGCCTGGAGTGTACAAGTGGGTCCCGAGCAGTACTTC.